This entry lists 21 T cell receptor beta chains sequenced from one sample in a study of metastatic and nonmetastatic thyroid tumors. Patients underwent thyroid surgery, and none had received any treatment before it. TCRdb re-called clones from the PCR reads using MiXCR. The top ten clones hold roughly 12% of a sample with about 70,000 clones, about 17% of them seen once. The specimen was blood. The receptors were gathered from a female donor with papillary thyroid cancer or a benign thyroid nodule (not recorded which). Some clones in this sample may be carry-over from other donors' samples.

This clone was observed many times. Mismatch with germline at one junction end may stem from a read error. The chain is built from TRBV5-6 and TRBJ1-5, with 9 nucleotides matching TRBD1. The CDR3 totals 14 residues. Germline V gene sequence: CDR1 SGHDT, CDR2 YYEEEE. The CDR3 loop is CASSWGQGNQPQHF. DNA of the CDR3: TGTGCCAGCAGCTGGGGACAGGGCAACCAGCCCCAGCATTTT.

This clone was picked up many times. The J gene is TRBJ2-1, the V gene TRBV20-1, with 11 bases matching TRBD2. V trimming: 2 bases; J trimming: 3 bases; junction bases outside the gene matches: 3. The CDR3 length is 15 residues. Germline V gene sequence: CDR1 DFQATT, CDR2 SNEGSKA (reference sequence). DNA of the CDR3: TGCAGTGCTAGATCGGGACTAGCGGTCTACAATGAGCAGTTCTTC. Translation gives CSARSGLAVYNEQFF.

This clone was seen ten or more times. The chain has TRBV12-3 or TRBV12-4 and TRBJ2-1, with D tentatively TRBD1 or TRBD2 (5 bases each). This CDR3 has 15 residues. V was pared by 6 bases and J by 3 bases, with 15 bases between. The CDR3 DNA reads as TGTGCCAGCAGGGGGGTCCAGAGCCACTACAATGAGCAGTTCTTC. It specifies CASRGVQSHYNEQFF.

The chain employs TRBV20-1 and TRBJ2-4; D remains unclear. The V end lost 0 bases, the J end lost 10 bases, and 19 bases lay between the germline ends. Germline lookup yields CDR1 DFQATT and CDR2 SNEGSKA (reference sequence). The CDR3 contains 15 residues. DNA for the CDR3: TGCAGTGCTAGAGATAATGACCCCAGCCGACCTATTCAGTACTTC. Its translation is CSARDNDPSRPIQYF.

This clone was seen a few times. The chain links TRBV6-1 to TRBJ1-6; no reliable D call. V was pared by 5 bases and J by 10 bases, with 15 bases between. Germline CDR1 reads MNHNS; CDR2 reads SASEGT. This CDR3 contains 14 residues. In nucleotides, the CDR3 is TGTGCCAGCAGTACCCTCAAAGGTGGCTCACCCCTCCACTTT. Amino acids: CASSTLKGGSPLHF.

This clone was detected ten times or more. The V gene is TRBV10-3, the J gene TRBJ1-2; D remains unclear. V was pared by 10 bases and J by 6 bases, with 15 bases between. The germline V gene has CDR1 ENHRY and CDR2 SYGVKD. CDR3 length: 12 residues. DNA of the CDR3: TGTGCCAGTTCCAAGGGCCCTAATGGCTACACCTTC. Its protein product is CASSKGPNGYTF.

About this clone itself: A read error may explain this, as a much larger clone is one base away. The sample carries other DNA sequences with the same CDR3. This chain joins TRBV4-1 and TRBJ2-7, with D unresolved. The length of the CDR3 is 11 residues. Germline CDR1 is MGHRA and CDR2 is YSYEKL. CDR3 in DNA: TGCGCCAGTAGCCAAGGGCTCGAGCAGTACTTC. Translated: CASSQGLEQYF.

This clone was observed at least ten times. The V and J genes are TRBV3-1 and TRBJ1-2, with 7 bases fitting TRBD1. CDR1 is LGHDT, CDR2 YNNKEL, per germline (reference sequence). Trimming cost V 4 bases and J 4 bases; bases outside gene matches: 12. The CDR3 is 16 amino acids. The CDR3 coding sequence is TGTGCCAGCAGCCCAGAGATGCCGGGACAGCTCTATGGCTACACCTTC. Amino acid sequence: CASSPEMPGQLYGYTF.

This sequence joins TRBV5-4 and TRBJ2-3, with D tentatively TRBD1 (6 bases). V was clipped by 3 bases and J by 0 bases, with 14 bases between them. The CDR3 extends over 16 amino acids. Germline CDR1 SGHNT, CDR2 YYREEE (reference sequence). CDR3 in amino acids: CASSWMPGQSTDTQYF. In DNA, the CDR3 is TGTGCCAGCAGCTGGATGCCGGGACAAAGCACAGATACGCAGTATTTT.

In this sample, this clone turned up many times. The chain has TRBV18 and TRBJ1-1, with TRBD1 matching 10 bases. Trimming took 3 bases from V and 4 from J; bases not matched to a gene: 14. Germline-derived CDR1 and CDR2 are KGHSH and LQKENI. The CDR3 has 18 residues. The CDR3 here is CASSPSLLRQGATTEAFF. CDR3 nucleotides: TGTGCCAGCTCACCGTCCTTATTAAGACAGGGGGCGACCACTGAAGCTTTCTTT.

The chain is built from TRBV18 and TRBJ2-1, with 10 bases matching TRBD2. CDR1 and CDR2 (germline): KGHSH, LQKENI. This CDR3 has 15 residues. The V segment lost 0 bases and the J segment 7 bases; nucleotides outside the gene matches: 3. CDR3 sequence (DNA): TGTGCCAGCTCACCACCTGCTAGCGGGAGAAATGAGCAGTTCTTC. Translation gives CASSPPASGRNEQFF.

The sample holds a few counts of this clone. The CDR3 is CASTTGTHTEAFF. The CDR3 DNA is TGTGCCAGCACGACCGGGACGCACACTGAAGCTTTCTTT. V is TRBV2 and J is TRBJ1-1; D possibly corresponds to TRBD1 (5 bases). Per the germline V gene, CDR1 is SNHLY and CDR2 is FYNNEI. CDR3 length: 13 residues. V lost 7 bases to trimming and J lost 3 bases, with 12 bases between them.

Ten or more counts support this clone. The J gene is TRBJ2-7, the V gene TRBV5-1; 9 bases align to TRBD1. J lost 5 bases, V lost 5 bases, and 14 bases had no gene match. Germline-derived CDR1 and CDR2 are SGHRS and YFSETQ. The CDR3 runs 16 residues. The CDR3 sequence: CASRWSSGQGGHEQYF. The CDR3, as DNA: TGCGCCAGCAGGTGGTCGTCGGGACAGGGAGGCCACGAGCAGTACTTC.

This clone was seen repeatedly, ten times or more. The chain combines TRBV7-3 with TRBJ1-5; tentatively, D is TRBD1 (5 bases). The CDR3 contains 17 residues. V was clipped by 2 bases and J by 2 bases, with 16 bases between them. Germline assignment: CDR1 SGHTA and CDR2 FQGTGA. CDR3: CASSLSNGGRGNQPQHF. CDR3 DNA: TGTGCCAGCAGCTTATCAAACGGGGGTAGGGGCAATCAGCCCCAGCATTTT.

V gene TRBV19 combines with J gene TRBJ2-1; 7 positions match TRBD2. With V trimmed by 2 bases and J by 2 bases, 3 bases remained unmatched. Germline V gene data show CDR1 as LNHDA and CDR2 as SQIVND (reference sequence). The CDR3 is 15 amino acids. DNA for the CDR3: TGTGCCAGTAGTATATTGGGACTAACCTACAATGAGCAGTTCTTC. Translated: CASSILGLTYNEQFF.

This clone has at least ten counts. This chain links TRBV11-2 with TRBJ1-6, with 7 bases fitting TRBD1. Losses at the gene ends were 3 bases for V and 9 bases for J; bases not matched to a gene: 5. This CDR3 is 14 amino acids long. Germline V gene lookup returns CDR1 SGHAT and CDR2 FQNNGV. The chain's CDR3 is CASSLGQFGSPLHF. The DNA for the CDR3 is TGTGCCAGCAGCTTGGGACAGTTTGGTTCACCCCTCCACTTT. Filled out from reference TRBV11-2 and TRBJ1-6, the complete variable domain reads EAGVAQSPRYKIIEKRQSVAFWCNPISGHATLYWYQQILGQGPKLLIQFQNNGVVDDSQLPKDRFSAERLKGVDSTLKIQPAKLEDSAVYLCASSLGQFGSPLHFGNGTRLTVT.

This clone appeared many times. The chain couples TRBV15 to TRBJ2-3; 13 bases fit TRBD2. Trimming took 8 bases from V and 6 from J; bases not matched to a gene: 8. Per the germline V gene, CDR1 is LNHNV and CDR2 is YYDKDF (reference sequence). The CDR3 length is 15 residues. The CDR3, as DNA: TGTGCCACCCGAGGACTAGCGGGAGCTTGGGATACGCAGTATTTT. Encoded protein: CATRGLAGAWDTQYF.

This clone occurred many times. The CDR3 nucleotides are TGTGCCAGCAGCTTAGTGAGGGGTCAGCCCCAGCATTTT. This codes for CASSLVRGQPQHF. The chain joins TRBV7-8 to TRBJ1-5; TRBD1 is a possible D gene (5 bases). Germline CDR1 SGHVS, CDR2 FQNEAQ. V dropped 1 base and J dropped 6 bases, with 7 bases sitting between them. This CDR3 has 13 residues.

This clone has a handful of counts. One end of the junction varies from germline; a read error may be responsible. The chain couples TRBV6-2 or TRBV6-3 to TRBJ2-1, with 7 bases identical to TRBD1. Per germline, CDR1 MNHEY and CDR2 SVGEGT. The CDR3 spans 12 residues. CDR3 protein: CASSQGVGEHFF. The DNA for the CDR3 is TGTGCCAGCAGTCAGGGGGTTGGTGAGCATTTCTTC.

This clone was found a few times. The chain has TRBV12-3 or TRBV12-4 and TRBJ2-3; D remains unclear. The V end was cut by 7 bases, the J end by 2 bases, with 22 bases between. The CDR3 extends over 17 amino acids. The CDR3: CASNRFMRFQLTDTQYF. The DNA for the CDR3 is TGTGCCAGCAATAGGTTTATGCGGTTCCAACTCACAGATACGCAGTATTTT.

This clone was recorded at least ten times. The rearrangement uses TRBV20-1 and TRBJ2-3, with unresolved D. CDR1 and CDR2 (germline): DFQATT, SNEGSKA (reference sequence). The CDR3 sequence is 11 residues long. V lost 3 bases to trimming and J lost 6 bases, with 7 bases between them. In DNA, the CDR3 is TGCAGTGCTAGGACTGAGGATACGCAGTATTTT. Its translation is CSARTEDTQYF.